The present T cell receptor (beta chain) was sequenced within a study of blood T cell repertoires in COVID-19. TCRdb keeps only in-frame clones here, not all; method: immunoSEQ multiplex PCR. The sample has 300,000 to 500,000 clones; around 87% are singletons. Germline V CDR1 and CDR2: LGHNA, YSLEER. V shed 1 base and J 5 bases; nucleotides not matched to a gene: 7. This CDR3 has 15 residues. V is TRBV4-3 and J is TRBJ2-5; TRBD2 aligns across 7 bases. The TCR was taken from a woman aged 25 to 39 with acute COVID-19. Sequenced input: PBMCs or T cells enriched from blood (not recorded which). The CDR3 DNA sequence: TGCGCCAGCAGCCAAGTTAGATGGGGAGGGGAGACCCAGTACTTC. Its translation is CASSQVRWGGETQYF.